The 32 T cell receptor beta chains reported below all come from one sample, sequenced in a study of OX40 agonist ivuxolimab in advanced cancers. TCRdb keeps only in-frame clones here, not all; method: immunoSEQ multiplex PCR. This table holds approximately 100,000 clones, around 90% found once. Sample: CD4+ or CD8+ T cells sorted from blood, taken in a trial of the OX40 agonist ivuxolimab. Receptors originate from an adult with an advanced solid tumor such as melanoma, head and neck, liver or kidney cancer.

This clone was observed once. The chain has TRBV4-3 and TRBJ1-4; TRBD1 might be the D (6 bases). The CDR3 is 15 residues long. The ends were cut back, 5 bases at V and 3 bases at J, with 13 bases in the middle. CDR1 is LGHNA, CDR2 YSLEER, per germline. The CDR3 DNA follows: TGCGCCAGCAGCTTTCAACAGGGTCCTAATGAAAAACTGTTTTTT. Translating gives CASSFQQGPNEKLFF.

This clone was recorded a few times. This chain joins TRBV15 and TRBJ1-5; no definite D call. Germline CDR1 is LNHNV and CDR2 is YYDKDF (reference sequence). The CDR3 has 15 amino acids. Between the trimmed V and J ends, which lost 6 bases and 2 bases, there was a span of 14 bases. Written as DNA, the CDR3 is TGTGCCACCAGTCCAGGCAGTGAGGGCAATCAGCCCCAGCATTTT. It encodes CATSPGSEGNQPQHF.

This chain joins TRBV7-2 and TRBJ2-4; no clear D gene. CDR3 length equals 18 residues. Germline values: CDR1 SGHTA, CDR2 FQGNSA. V was cut by 1 base and J by 0 bases, with 16 bases left in between. CDR3 residues: CASSLGPEQAVAKNIQYF. The CDR3 DNA is TGTGCCAGCAGCTTAGGGCCCGAGCAGGCCGTAGCCAAAAACATTCAGTACTTC.

The rearrangement links TRBV5-1 to TRBJ1-5, with 7 bases lining up with TRBD1. V shed 9 bases, J shed 6 bases, and the junction held 12 bases outside the gene matches. The germline gives CDR1 SGHRS, CDR2 YFSETQ. There are 14 residues in the CDR3. The CDR3 spells CANLTGKYGQPQHF. The CDR3 DNA reads as TGCGCCAACCTGACAGGGAAGTACGGTCAGCCCCAGCATTTT.

This chain links TRBV9 with TRBJ2-2, with D perhaps given as TRBD1 or TRBD2 (5 bases each). V was clipped by 1 base and J by 4 bases, with 11 bases between them. CDR3 length: 15 residues. The germline CDR1 and CDR2 sequences are SGDLS and YYNGEE. The CDR3 DNA reads TGTGCCAGCAGCGTAAGATCCGGGGCCACCGGGGAGCTGTTTTTT. Translated, it gives CASSVRSGATGELFF. The full variable domain, its missing parts supplied by reference TRBV9 and TRBJ2-2, is DSGVTQTPKHLITATGQRVTLRCSPRSGDLSVYWYQQSLDQGLQFLIQYYNGEERAKGNILERFSAQQFPDLHSELNLSSLELGDSALYFCASSVRSGATGELFFGEGSRLTVL.

The genes are TRBV25-1 and TRBJ2-5; D is perhaps TRBD2 (6 bases). Germline V gene lookup returns CDR1 MGHDK and CDR2 SYGVNS. This CDR3 has 16 amino acids. Trimming shortened V by 3 bases and J by 5 bases, and 19 bases separated the two germline ends. CDR3 residues: CASSDSAGFWDETQYF. CDR3 nucleotide sequence: TGTGCCAGCAGTGACTCCGCGGGGTTCTGGGACGAGACCCAGTACTTC.

This chain links TRBV7-2 with TRBJ2-3; no clear D gene. The germline V gene encodes CDR1 SGHTA and CDR2 FQGNSA. CDR3 length equals 12 residues. With 3 bases removed from V and 5 bases from J, the gap between germline ends came to 6 bases. This chain's CDR3 is CASSFSGDTQYF. The DNA of the CDR3 is TGTGCCAGCAGCTTCTCAGGAGATACGCAGTATTTT.

J is TRBJ1-5 and V is TRBV12-5; TRBD1 might be the D (5 bases). V dropped 5 bases and J dropped 2 bases, with 16 bases sitting between them. There are 16 residues in the CDR3. Germline CDR1 and CDR2: LGHNT and FRNRAP. Here the CDR3 reads CASGASPGNGNQPQHF. The CDR3 nucleotides are TGTGCTAGTGGTGCCTCACCAGGGAATGGCAATCAGCCCCAGCATTTT.

The CDR3 here is CASSFPLSYEQYF. DNA of the CDR3: TGTGCCAGCAGTTTCCCCCTCTCCTACGAGCAGTACTTC. The J gene is TRBJ2-7, the V gene TRBV28, with unresolved D. Germline CDR1 is MDHEN and CDR2 is SYDVKM. The CDR3 has 13 residues. V shed 3 bases and J shed 0 bases, with 6 bases lying between them.

The genes are TRBV19 and TRBJ1-5; TRBD1 agrees at 11 bases. The CDR3 is made up of 16 amino acids. V shed 2 bases, J shed 7 bases, and the junction held 7 bases outside the gene matches. Germline V gives CDR1 LNHDA, CDR2 SQIVND (reference sequence). CDR3 nucleotides: TGTGCCAGTAGTATAAGTGGGACAGGGGGAAGACAGCCCCAGCATTTT. Translation: CASSISGTGGRQPQHF.

The chain recombines TRBV4-1 with TRBJ2-7; the D gene is possibly TRBD1 (7 bases). In germline, CDR1 is MGHRA, CDR2 YSYEKL. Trimming left V 11 bases short and J 6 bases short, with 14 bases between. The CDR3 runs 11 residues. CDR3 coding DNA: TGCGCCTCGAGCAGGGGGGCCGAGCAGTACTTC. It encodes CASSRGAEQYF.

This clone came up once. This chain links TRBV7-3 with TRBJ2-2; 10 positions agree with TRBD2. The CDR3 runs 18 residues. Germline V gives CDR1 SGHTA, CDR2 FQGTGA. J lost 3 bases, V lost 2 bases, and 9 bases had no gene match. The CDR3 sequence is CASSLLPSGSGDTGELFF. The CDR3 DNA reads TGTGCCAGCAGCTTATTGCCTAGCGGGAGTGGAGACACCGGGGAGCTGTTTTTT.

This chain links TRBV4-3 with TRBJ2-5, with D uncertain. Germline CDR1 reads LGHNA; CDR2 reads YSLEER. Trimming took 1 base from V and 2 from J, leaving 14 bases between them. The CDR3 is 16 amino acids. CDR3 in amino acids: CASSQGSSPRQETQYF. CDR3 in DNA: TGCGCCAGCAGCCAAGGATCCAGCCCCCGGCAAGAGACCCAGTACTTC.

V is TRBV10-3 and J is TRBJ2-7; 9 bases match TRBD2. CDR1 and CDR2 (germline): ENHRY, SYGVKD. The CDR3 extends over 16 amino acids. CDR3 residues: CAHSSGEAPSSYEQYF. The CDR3 coding sequence is TGTGCTCATTCTAGCGGGGAGGCGCCATCATCCTACGAGCAGTACTTC.

This chain uses TRBV11-3 with TRBJ2-1, with 8 bases lining up with TRBD2. Germline V lookup: CDR1 SGHNT, CDR2 YENEEA. This CDR3 region has 15 residues. V trimming: 5 bases; J trimming: 9 bases; junction bases outside the gene matches: 12. The CDR3 nucleotides are TGTGCCAGCAGCCGCGGGGGGAGGGGACTTGGTGAGCAGTTCTTC. This codes for CASSRGGRGLGEQFF.

V is TRBV7-9 and J is TRBJ2-6, with D possibly matching TRBD1 (5 bases). V gave up 3 bases and J gave up 4 bases, with 7 bases separating them. The CDR3 has 14 residues. Germline V gene data show CDR1 as SEHNR and CDR2 as FQNEAQ (reference sequence). The CDR3 sequence is CASSLGLGANVLTF. For the CDR3, the DNA is TGTGCCAGCAGCTTGGGGCTCGGGGCCAACGTCCTGACTTTC. Looking up the rest from reference TRBV7-9 and TRBJ2-6 gives the full variable domain: DTGVSQNPRHKITKRGQNVTFRCDPISEHNRLYWYRQTLGQGPEFLTYFQNEAQLEKSRLLSDRFSAERPKGSFSTLEIQRTEQGDSAMYLCASSLGLGANVLTFGAGSRLTVL.

The V and J genes are TRBV5-1 and TRBJ2-2; 14 bases map to TRBD2. Germline CDR1 SGHRS, CDR2 YFSETQ. There are 17 residues in the CDR3. The V and J ends lost 3 bases and 1 base, in that order; junction bases with no gene match: 2. The DNA of the CDR3 is TGCGCCAGCAGCTCGGGGACTAGCGGGAGGAACACCGGGGAGCTGTTTTTT. This gives the protein CASSSGTSGRNTGELFF.

The V gene is TRBV2, the J gene TRBJ2-7, with 9 bases identical to TRBD1. The V segment lost 2 bases and the J segment 6 bases; nucleotides outside the gene matches: 11. CDR3 size: 16 residues. CDR1 is SNHLY, CDR2 FYNNEI, per germline. CDR3 residues: CASSEPTDRGSSEQYF. The DNA of the CDR3 is TGTGCCAGCAGTGAACCCACGGACAGGGGATCTTCCGAGCAGTACTTC. Using reference TRBV2 and TRBJ2-7 for the parts outside the CDR3, the full variable domain is EPEVTQTPSHQVTQMGQEVILRCVPISNHLYFYWYRQILGQKVEFLVSFYNNEISEKSEIFDDQFSVERPDGSNFTLKIRSTKLEDSAMYFCASSEPTDRGSSEQYFGPGTRLTVT.

A single count supports this clone. The gene calls are TRBV5-5 and TRBJ2-1; 12 bases match TRBD2. V lost 4 bases and J lost 10; bases outside the gene matches: 12. This CDR3 is 16 amino acids long. Germline CDR1 SGHKS, CDR2 YYEKEE (reference sequence). The chain's CDR3 is CASSPGTSGSGMEQFF. For the CDR3, the DNA is TGTGCCAGCAGCCCCGGGACTAGCGGGTCCGGTATGGAGCAGTTCTTC.

The CDR3 DNA follows: TGTGCCAGCAGCTATACCGGGGAGCTGTTTTTT. Its protein is CASSYTGELFF. The chain couples TRBV7-9 to TRBJ2-2, with unresolved D. This CDR3 has 11 amino acids. V lost 4 bases and J lost 5, with 2 bases in between. Per germline, CDR1 SEHNR and CDR2 FQNEAQ (reference sequence).

The chain has TRBV29-1 and TRBJ2-3; D perhaps matches TRBD2 (6 bases). The CDR3 runs 12 residues. Trimming cost V 3 bases and J 7 bases, with 11 bases left between them. CDR1 is SQVTM, CDR2 ANQGSEA, per germline. Written as DNA, the CDR3 is TGCAGCGTTGACCGGGGAGGTTATACGCAGTATTTT. Protein sequence: CSVDRGGYTQYF.

The CDR3 sequence: CASSLFRLAGGRAKAGELFF. In DNA form, the CDR3 reads TGTGCCAGCAGTTTATTCAGACTAGCGGGAGGCCGCGCTAAAGCCGGGGAGCTGTTTTTT. V and J are TRBV27 and TRBJ2-2, with TRBD2 identical over 13 bases. Germline lookup yields CDR1 MNHEY and CDR2 SMNVEV (reference sequence). The CDR3 is 20 amino acids. Trimming at V came to 1 base and at J to 6 bases, leaving 14 bases not matched to a gene.

This chain connects TRBV11-2 to TRBJ2-7; 9 bases match TRBD2. CDR1 is SGHAT, CDR2 FQNNGV, per germline. With 0 bases clipped from V and 3 bases from J, the junction kept 6 bases outside the gene matches. CDR3 length equals 16 residues. The CDR3 protein is CASSLELSGRIYEQYF. In nucleotides, the CDR3 is TGTGCCAGCAGCTTAGAGCTCAGCGGGAGGATCTACGAGCAGTACTTC.

The chain links TRBV5-1 to TRBJ1-5, with a tentative D call TRBD1 (6 bases). Trimming pared 3 bases from V and 2 bases from J, leaving 9 bases between. Germline CDR1 reads SGHRS; CDR2 reads YFSETQ. The CDR3 is 14 residues long. The DNA of the CDR3 is TGCGCCAGCAGCTCAGGGGTGGGCAATCAGCCCCAGCATTTT. Translated, it gives CASSSGVGNQPQHF. Together with reference TRBV5-1 and TRBJ1-5, the CDR3 gives the full variable domain: KAGVTQTPRYLIKTRGQQVTLSCSPISGHRSVSWYQQTPGQGLQFLFEYFSETQRNKGNFPGRFSGRQFSNSRSEMNVSTLELGDSALYLCASSSGVGNQPQHFGDGTRLSIL.

The V call is TRBV5-1, the J call TRBJ2-6; TRBD1 is a possible D gene (5 bases). The CDR3 totals 18 residues. V dropped 0 bases and J dropped 0 bases, with 13 bases sitting between them. The germline CDR1 and CDR2 sequences are SGHRS and YFSETQ. In DNA, the CDR3 is TGCGCCAGCAGCTTGGAGGAATCAGGGTACTCTGGGGCCAACGTCCTGACTTTC. Protein: CASSLEESGYSGANVLTF.

The rearrangement links TRBV7-3 to TRBJ2-2; the D is unclear. Trimming left V 5 bases short and J 0 bases short, with 16 bases between. There are 17 residues in the CDR3. The germline gives CDR1 SGHTA, CDR2 FQGTGA. CDR3 sequence (DNA): TGTGCCAGCAGCCCCAAGGGTGACGCAACGAACACCGGGGAGCTGTTTTTT. This gives the protein CASSPKGDATNTGELFF. The complete variable domain, with remaining parts taken from reference TRBV7-3 and TRBJ2-2, reads GAGVSQTPSNKVTEKGKYVELRCDPISGHTALYWYRQSLGQGPEFLIYFQGTGAADDSGLPNDRFFAVRPEGSVSTLKIQRTERGDSAVYLCASSPKGDATNTGELFFGEGSRLTVL.

The chain couples TRBV7-2 to TRBJ2-7; D uncertain. There are 13 residues in the CDR3. Germline V CDR1 and CDR2: SGHTA, FQGNSA. Trimming took off 5 bases at V and 6 bases at J, with 14 bases between the two ends. CDR3 sequence (DNA): TGTGCCAGCAGCCGCACAATGGACCGCGAGCAGTACTTC. Its translation: CASSRTMDREQYF. Using reference TRBV7-2 and TRBJ2-7 for the parts outside the CDR3, the full variable domain is GAGVSQSPSNKVTEKGKDVELRCDPISGHTALYWYRQSLGQGLEFLIYFQGNSAPDKSGLPSDRFSAERTGGSVSTLTIQRTQQEDSAVYLCASSRTMDREQYFGPGTRLTVT.

The CDR3 reads CASSLVPGSSGYTF. Here the CDR3 DNA reads TGTGCCAGCAGCTTAGTTCCGGGGTCAAGCGGCTACACCTTC. V is TRBV7-2 and J is TRBJ1-2; D is unresolved. Germline lookup yields CDR1 SGHTA and CDR2 FQGNSA. V was trimmed by 1 base and J by 8 bases, leaving 14 bases between them. The CDR3 loop spans 14 amino acids.

The chain employs TRBV6-5 and TRBJ2-5, with D possibly being TRBD2 (5 bases). V lost 3 bases to trimming and J lost 7 bases, with 12 bases between them. This CDR3 contains 13 residues. Germline CDR1 is MNHEY and CDR2 is SVGAGI. This CDR3 is CASSYVPAGTQYF. The CDR3 nucleotides are TGTGCCAGCAGTTATGTTCCGGCGGGGACCCAGTACTTC.

This clone was detected only a few times. The chain uses TRBV27 and TRBJ1-5; D remains unclear. With 5 bases removed from V and 12 bases from J, the gap between germline ends came to 5 bases. This CDR3 comprises 9 residues. Germline V gives CDR1 MNHEY, CDR2 SMNVEV (reference sequence). CDR3 sequence (DNA): TGTGCCAGCAGTCCAGACCAGCATTTT. Translating it yields CASSPDQHF.

The chain recombines TRBV10-1 with TRBJ2-5; TRBD1 aligns across 12 bases. The CDR3 runs to 18 residues. Germline CDR1 is WNHNN and CDR2 is SYGVQD (reference sequence). Unmatched junction bases numbered 15, after V lost 6 bases and J lost 4 bases. The CDR3 coding sequence is TGCGCCAGCAGGGATTCACGGGACAGGGGGCGCGCGTTAGAGACCCAGTACTTC. It translates to CASRDSRDRGRALETQYF.

V usage is TRBV28 and J usage is TRBJ2-7, with 7 nucleotides matching TRBD1. Germline V CDR1 and CDR2: MDHEN, SYDVKM. The CDR3 runs to 14 residues. V gave up 1 base and J gave up 12 bases; unmatched junction bases: 12. Here the CDR3 DNA reads TGTGCCAGCAGTTTATATAACCTAGGACAGGAAGCGTACTTC. The encoded protein is CASSLYNLGQEAYF.